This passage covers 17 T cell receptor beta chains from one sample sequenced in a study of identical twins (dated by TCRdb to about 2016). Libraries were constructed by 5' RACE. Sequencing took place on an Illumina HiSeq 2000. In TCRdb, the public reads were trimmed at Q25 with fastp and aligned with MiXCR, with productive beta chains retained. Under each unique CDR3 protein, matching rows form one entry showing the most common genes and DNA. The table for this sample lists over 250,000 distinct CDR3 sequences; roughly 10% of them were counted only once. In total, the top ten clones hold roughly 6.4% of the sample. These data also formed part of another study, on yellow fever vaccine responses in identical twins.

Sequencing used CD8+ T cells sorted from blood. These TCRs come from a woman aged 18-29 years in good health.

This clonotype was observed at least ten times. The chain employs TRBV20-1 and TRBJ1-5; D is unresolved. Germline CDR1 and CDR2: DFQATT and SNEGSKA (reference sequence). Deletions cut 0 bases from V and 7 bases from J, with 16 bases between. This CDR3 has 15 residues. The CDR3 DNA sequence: TGCAGTGCTAGAGATTATGGGTCAGTCGGGCAGCCCCAGCATTTT. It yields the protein CSARDYGSVGQPQHF.

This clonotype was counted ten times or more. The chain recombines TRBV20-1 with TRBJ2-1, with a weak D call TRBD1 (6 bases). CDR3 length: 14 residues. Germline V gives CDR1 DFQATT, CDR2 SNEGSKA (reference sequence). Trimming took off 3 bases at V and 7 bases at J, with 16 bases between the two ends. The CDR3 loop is CSASDAMRGNEQFF. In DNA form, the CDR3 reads TGCAGTGCTAGTGACGCCATGAGGGGGAATGAGCAGTTCTTC.

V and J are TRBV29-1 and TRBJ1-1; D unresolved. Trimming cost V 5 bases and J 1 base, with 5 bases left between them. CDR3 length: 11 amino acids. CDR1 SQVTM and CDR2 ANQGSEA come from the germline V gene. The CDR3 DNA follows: TGCAGCGTTCTGAGGAACACTGAAGCTTTCTTT. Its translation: CSVLRNTEAFF.

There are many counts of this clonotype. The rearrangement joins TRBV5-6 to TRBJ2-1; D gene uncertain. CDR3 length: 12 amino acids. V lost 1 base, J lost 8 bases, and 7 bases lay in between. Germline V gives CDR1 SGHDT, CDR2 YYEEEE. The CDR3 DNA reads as TGTGCCAGCAGCTTGTCCGTCGATGAGCAGTTCTTC. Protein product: CASSLSVDEQFF.

CDR3: CASSYSGAFYNEQFF. In DNA, the CDR3 is TGTGCCAGCAGTTACTCCGGGGCATTCTACAATGAGCAGTTCTTC. V is TRBV6-2 or TRBV6-3 and J is TRBJ2-1, with D perhaps assigned TRBD1 or TRBD2 (5 bases each). Trimming pared 0 bases from V and 3 bases from J, leaving 9 bases between. Per germline, CDR1 MNHEY and CDR2 SVGEGT. The CDR3 runs 15 residues.

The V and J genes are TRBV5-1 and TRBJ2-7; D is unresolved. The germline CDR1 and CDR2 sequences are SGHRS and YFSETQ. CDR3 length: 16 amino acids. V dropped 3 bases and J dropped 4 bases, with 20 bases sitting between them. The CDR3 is CASSSHLYYPFYEQYF. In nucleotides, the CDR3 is TGCGCCAGCAGCTCCCACCTGTACTACCCATTTTACGAGCAGTACTTC.

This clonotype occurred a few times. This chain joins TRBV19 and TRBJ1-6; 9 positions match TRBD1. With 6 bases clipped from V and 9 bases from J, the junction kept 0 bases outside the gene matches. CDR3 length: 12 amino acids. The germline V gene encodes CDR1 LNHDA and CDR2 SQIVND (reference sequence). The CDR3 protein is CASRDRGSPLHF. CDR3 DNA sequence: TGTGCCAGTAGGGACAGGGGTTCACCCCTCCACTTT.

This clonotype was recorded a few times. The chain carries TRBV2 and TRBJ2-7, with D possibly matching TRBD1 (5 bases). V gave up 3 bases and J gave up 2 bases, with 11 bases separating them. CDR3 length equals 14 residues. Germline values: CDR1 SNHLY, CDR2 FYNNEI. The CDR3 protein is CASSDGQSTYEQYF. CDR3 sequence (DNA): TGTGCCAGCAGTGATGGACAATCAACCTACGAGCAGTACTTC.

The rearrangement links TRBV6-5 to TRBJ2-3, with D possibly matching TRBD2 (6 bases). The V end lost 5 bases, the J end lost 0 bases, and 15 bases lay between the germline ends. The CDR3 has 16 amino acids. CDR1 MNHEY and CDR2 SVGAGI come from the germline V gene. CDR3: CASSESVAASTDTQYF. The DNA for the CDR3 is TGTGCCAGCAGTGAATCGGTAGCGGCAAGCACAGATACGCAGTATTTT.

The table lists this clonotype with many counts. The CDR3, as DNA: TGTGCCAGCAGTTTACTAGCGGGGATATCTGGGGAGCTGTTTTTT. Protein sequence: CASSLLAGISGELFF. The chain recombines TRBV12-3 or TRBV12-4 with TRBJ2-2, with 9 nucleotides matching TRBD2. Germline trimming cut 2 bases from V and 8 bases from J; bases unmatched to any gene: 6. There are 15 residues in the CDR3.

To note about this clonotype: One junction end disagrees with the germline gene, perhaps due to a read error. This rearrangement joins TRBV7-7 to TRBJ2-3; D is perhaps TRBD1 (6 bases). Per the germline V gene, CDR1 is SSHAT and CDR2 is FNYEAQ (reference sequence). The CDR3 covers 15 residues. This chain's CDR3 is CASSLSLNRADTQYF. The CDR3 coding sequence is TGTGCTAGCAGTTTAAGTTTAAACAGGGCAGATACGCAGTATTTT.

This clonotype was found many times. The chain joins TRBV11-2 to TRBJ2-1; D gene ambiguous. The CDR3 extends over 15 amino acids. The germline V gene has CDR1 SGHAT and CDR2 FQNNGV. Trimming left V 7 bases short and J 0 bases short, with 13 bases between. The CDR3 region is CASNNNLGSYNEQFF. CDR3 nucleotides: TGTGCCAGCAACAATAACTTGGGCTCCTACAATGAGCAGTTCTTC.

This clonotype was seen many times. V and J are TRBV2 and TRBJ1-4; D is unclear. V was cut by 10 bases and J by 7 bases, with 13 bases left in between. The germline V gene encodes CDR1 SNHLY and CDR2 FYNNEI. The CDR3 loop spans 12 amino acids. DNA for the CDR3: TGTGCCATCCTTCGTCTCGGTGAAAAACTGTTTTTT. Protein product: CAILRLGEKLFF.

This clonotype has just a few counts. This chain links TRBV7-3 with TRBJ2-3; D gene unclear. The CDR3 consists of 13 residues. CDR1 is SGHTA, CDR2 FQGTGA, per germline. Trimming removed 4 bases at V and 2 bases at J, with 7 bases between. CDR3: CASSSRLTDTQYF. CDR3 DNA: TGTGCCAGCAGCTCCCGACTCACAGATACGCAGTATTTT.

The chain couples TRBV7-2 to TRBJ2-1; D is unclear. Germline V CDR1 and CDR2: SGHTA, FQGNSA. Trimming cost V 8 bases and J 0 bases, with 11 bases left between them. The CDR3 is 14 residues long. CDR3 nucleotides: TGTGCCAGCCGCGACGGCGTCTCCTACAATGAGCAGTTCTTC. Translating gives CASRDGVSYNEQFF.

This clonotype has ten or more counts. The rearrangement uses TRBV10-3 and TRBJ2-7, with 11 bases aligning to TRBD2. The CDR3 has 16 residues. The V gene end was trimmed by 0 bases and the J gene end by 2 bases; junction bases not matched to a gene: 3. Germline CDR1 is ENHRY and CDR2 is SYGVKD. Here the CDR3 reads CAISESGTSGTYEQYF. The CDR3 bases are TGTGCCATCAGTGAGTCCGGGACTAGCGGCACCTACGAGCAGTACTTC.

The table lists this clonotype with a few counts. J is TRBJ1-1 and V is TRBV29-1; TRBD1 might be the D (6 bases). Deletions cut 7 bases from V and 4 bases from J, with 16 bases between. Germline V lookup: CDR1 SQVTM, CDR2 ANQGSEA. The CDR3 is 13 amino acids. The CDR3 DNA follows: TGCAGCGCCGAGGGGGGGGTCCGCACTGAAGCTTTCTTT. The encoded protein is CSAEGGVRTEAFF.